The 23 T cell receptor beta chains below were found in one sample sequenced in a study of blood T cell repertoires in COVID-19. TCRdb's copy holds only in-frame clones and misses some; the assay was immunoSEQ multiplex PCR. The repertoire holds roughly 180,000 clones, about 85% seen once, with roughly 6% in the top ten. Sequencing used PBMCs or T cells enriched from blood (not recorded which). All receptors derive from a woman in her thirties or forties with acute COVID-19.

The chain employs TRBV2 and TRBJ2-5; 9 nucleotides agree with TRBD1. The CDR3 has 14 amino acids. Unmatched junction bases numbered 2, after V lost 4 bases and J lost 2 bases. Germline-derived CDR1 and CDR2 are SNHLY and FYNNEI. The chain's CDR3 is CASSGDRAQETQYF. The DNA for the CDR3 is TGTGCCAGCAGTGGGGACAGGGCACAAGAGACCCAGTACTTC.

This clone was counted a few times. The sample contains more than one DNA sequence encoding this CDR3. The chain combines TRBV5-6 with TRBJ1-1; D is ambiguous. CDR1 SGHDT and CDR2 YYEEEE come from the germline V gene. Between the trimmed V and J ends, which lost 4 bases and 5 bases, there was a span of 18 bases. The CDR3 is 15 amino acids. The CDR3 DNA reads TGTGCCAGCAGCGGCTATGGGAAGCGGGTAACTGAAGCTTTCTTT. It specifies CASSGYGKRVTEAFF.

The rearrangement links TRBV3-1 (or the pseudogene TRBV3-2) to TRBJ2-7; TRBD2 matches 13 bases. Germline V lookup: CDR1 LGHDT, CDR2 YNNKEL (reference sequence). The CDR3 has 15 residues. This CDR3 is CASSQVRWTSGSTPV. CDR3 nucleotide sequence: TGTGCCAGCAGCCAGGTGCGTTGGACTAGCGGGAGCACCCCAGTC.

The CDR3 region is CAISDVQKWNYGYTF. CDR3 bases: TGTGCCATCAGTGACGTCCAGAAATGGAACTATGGCTACACCTTC. The V gene is TRBV10-3, the J gene TRBJ1-2, with D unresolved. Trimming stripped 3 bases from V and 2 bases from J, with 13 bases between. The CDR3 runs to 15 residues. Per the germline V gene, CDR1 is ENHRY and CDR2 is SYGVKD.

This clone has at least ten counts. The gene calls are TRBV6-1 and TRBJ1-1; D gene unclear. CDR3 length equals 12 residues. Germline CDR1 reads MNHNS; CDR2 reads SASEGT. Trimming cost V 7 bases and J 4 bases, with 10 bases left between them. CDR3 nucleotides: TGTGCCAGCACCACGTGGAGCACTGAAGCTTTCTTT. Amino acids: CASTTWSTEAFF.

The chain joins TRBV2 to TRBJ1-4; maybe TRBD1 (5 bases). Per germline, CDR1 SNHLY and CDR2 FYNNEI. The CDR3 spans 14 residues. The V end lost 5 bases, the J end lost 5 bases, and 12 bases lay between the germline ends. The CDR3 DNA follows: TGTGCCAGCAGTTTAGGGAGGGGAAATGAAAAACTGTTTTTT. As protein: CASSLGRGNEKLFF. Variable domain in full (rest from reference TRBV2 and TRBJ1-4): EPEVTQTPSHQVTQMGQEVILRCVPISNHLYFYWYRQILGQKVEFLVSFYNNEISEKSEIFDDQFSVERPDGSNFTLKIRSTKLEDSAMYFCASSLGRGNEKLFFGSGTQLSVL.

This clone occurred a few times. The chain carries TRBV6-6 and TRBJ1-2; 9 nucleotides match TRBD1. The CDR3 is 16 residues long. Germline CDR1 MNHNY, CDR2 SVGAGI (reference sequence). J was trimmed by 3 bases and V by 7 bases; bases with no gene match: 12. The CDR3 reads CASTELPGQGYYGYTF. In DNA form, the CDR3 reads TGTGCCAGCACCGAACTCCCGGGACAGGGATACTATGGCTACACCTTC.

The V and J genes are TRBV7-9 and TRBJ1-4; 7 nucleotides match TRBD1. The CDR3 is 14 residues long. V trimming: 5 bases; J trimming: 4 bases; junction bases outside the gene matches: 4. Germline V gene lookup returns CDR1 SEHNR and CDR2 FQNEAQ (reference sequence). The CDR3 region is CASSPGQRNEKLFF. CDR3 DNA: TGTGCCAGCAGCCCGGGACAGCGTAATGAAAAACTGTTTTTT.

V is TRBV27 and J is TRBJ2-1, with a tentative D call TRBD1 (6 bases). The CDR3 extends over 15 amino acids. The germline V and J ends were trimmed by 5 bases and 9 bases, with 20 bases remaining between them. Germline V gene data show CDR1 as MNHEY and CDR2 as SMNVEV (reference sequence). The CDR3: CASSLLQGQAAEQFF. The CDR3 DNA follows: TGTGCCAGCAGTCTATTACAGGGACAAGCGGCTGAGCAGTTCTTC.

The J gene is TRBJ2-1, the V gene TRBV7-3; 8 bases fit TRBD2. CDR3 size: 16 residues. Germline trimming cut 5 bases from V and 0 bases from J; bases unmatched to any gene: 6. Germline V gene sequence: CDR1 SGHTA, CDR2 FQGTGA. The CDR3 DNA sequence: TGTGCCAGCAGCCCTCTAGCGGGCGACTCCTACAATGAGCAGTTCTTC. It translates to CASSPLAGDSYNEQFF.

The chain combines TRBV19 with TRBJ1-2; D gene uncertain. Trimming took 5 bases from V and 8 from J, leaving 15 bases between them. The CDR3 consists of 13 residues. Looked up from germline, CDR1 is LNHDA and CDR2 is SQIVND (reference sequence). The CDR3 nucleotides are TGTGCCAGTAGTGCCACTCCGGGAACCGGCTACACCTTC. Translating gives CASSATPGTGYTF.

The chain joins TRBV5-4 to TRBJ2-7; weak D call: TRBD2 (5 bases). The CDR3 runs 15 residues. V was cut by 2 bases and J by 5 bases, with 17 bases left in between. Germline loops: CDR1 SGHNT, CDR2 YYREEE (reference sequence). The chain's CDR3 is CASSFQIASRDEQYF. The CDR3 bases are TGTGCCAGCAGCTTTCAGATCGCTAGCCGCGACGAGCAGTACTTC.

The table lists this clone with a count of one. The rearrangement uses TRBV5-1 and TRBJ1-2, with TRBD1 matching 9 bases. V dropped 1 base and J dropped 7; count of bases not matched to a gene: 5. The CDR3 consists of 14 residues. The germline V gene encodes CDR1 SGHRS and CDR2 YFSETQ. CDR3 bases: TGCGCCAGCAGCTTGAAGGGACAGGGCTCTGGCTACACCTTC. Protein: CASSLKGQGSGYTF.

The V and J genes are TRBV7-2 and TRBJ2-2, with D perhaps TRBD2 (5 bases). This CDR3 contains 14 residues. V shed 2 bases and J shed 6 bases, with 10 bases lying between them. Looked up from germline, CDR1 is SGHTA and CDR2 is FQGNSA. The CDR3 bases are TGTGCCAGCAGCTTAAGAGGGCTCGCCGGGGAGCTGTTTTTT. Translated, it gives CASSLRGLAGELFF.

The chain carries TRBV5-1 and TRBJ1-2; tentatively, D is TRBD1 (5 bases). V lost 0 bases to trimming and J lost 2 bases, with 11 bases between them. Germline assignment: CDR1 SGHRS and CDR2 YFSETQ. The CDR3 loop spans 15 amino acids. This CDR3 reads CASSLVVGHNYGYTF. The DNA of the CDR3 is TGCGCCAGCAGCTTGGTTGTAGGACACAACTATGGCTACACCTTC.

In this sample, this clone turned up a few times. Other DNA sequences from this sample encode an identical CDR3 as well. The chain combines TRBV11-1 with TRBJ1-1; D gene unclear. The V end lost 5 bases, the J end lost 1 base, and 2 bases lay between the germline ends. The CDR3 sequence is 11 residues long. Germline V CDR1 and CDR2: SGHAT, FQDESV (reference sequence). CDR3 amino acids: CASSQNTEAFF. The CDR3 DNA sequence: TGTGCCAGCAGCCAGAACACTGAAGCTTTCTTT.

As concerns this clone: Other DNA variants within this sample encode the same CDR3. This chain joins TRBV5-1 and TRBJ2-1; TRBD2 matches 7 bases. Germline CDR1 is SGHRS and CDR2 is YFSETQ. The CDR3 sequence is 16 residues long. V lost 0 bases to trimming and J lost 0 bases; unmatched junction nucleotides: 3. The CDR3 DNA reads as TGCGCCAGCAGCTTGGGCGGGGGTAACTCCTACAATGAGCAGTTCTTC. This sequence encodes CASSLGGGNSYNEQFF.

In nucleotides, the CDR3 is TGTGCCAGTAGTATGTCGGGACTAGCGGGAGGGTGGCAAGAGACCCAGTACTTC. Protein product: CASSMSGLAGGWQETQYF. The chain carries TRBV19 and TRBJ2-5; 16 nucleotides match TRBD2. With V trimmed by 3 bases and J by 2 bases, 6 bases remained unmatched. The CDR3 has 18 amino acids. Germline loops: CDR1 LNHDA, CDR2 SQIVND (reference sequence). The full variable domain, its missing parts supplied by reference TRBV19 and TRBJ2-5, is DGGITQSPKYLFRKEGQNVTLSCEQNLNHDAMYWYRQDPGQGLRLIYYSQIVNDFQKGDIAEGYSVSREKKESFPLTVTSAQKNPTAFYLCASSMSGLAGGWQETQYFGPGTRLLVL.

The chain carries TRBV7-3 and TRBJ1-6; no reliable D call. This CDR3 comprises 15 residues. V gave up 0 bases and J gave up 7 bases, with 10 bases separating them. The V gene's germline CDR1 is SGHTA and CDR2 FQGTGA. For the CDR3, the DNA is TGTGCCAGCAGCTTAACCGGGTCGGCGAATTCACCCCTCCACTTT. This encodes CASSLTGSANSPLHF. Drawing the rest from reference TRBV7-3 and TRBJ1-6, the complete variable domain is GAGVSQTPSNKVTEKGKYVELRCDPISGHTALYWYRQSLGQGPEFLIYFQGTGAADDSGLPNDRFFAVRPEGSVSTLKIQRTERGDSAVYLCASSLTGSANSPLHFGNGTRLTVT.

The chain joins TRBV6-4 to TRBJ2-1, with D unclear. This CDR3 has 16 amino acids. The germline CDR1 and CDR2 sequences are MRHNA and SNTAGT. The V end lost 0 bases, the J end lost 7 bases, and 16 bases lay between the germline ends. Here the CDR3 DNA reads TGTGCCAGCAGTGACTCTGCCACTACAAACTCTAATGAGCAGTTCTTC. Translated: CASSDSATTNSNEQFF.

The chain carries TRBV20-1 and TRBJ1-1; 9 nucleotides align to TRBD1. The CDR3 loop spans 15 amino acids. V trimming: 3 bases; J trimming: 3 bases; junction bases outside the gene matches: 8. CDR1 and CDR2 from the germline V gene are DFQATT and SNEGSKA (reference sequence). The CDR3 nucleotides are TGCAGTGCTAGTCGGACAGGGGCAAGGGACACTGAAGCTTTCTTT. This codes for CSASRTGARDTEAFF.

The chain is built from TRBV10-3 and TRBJ2-1; 11 bases are a match to TRBD1. The CDR3 is 15 residues long. From germline, CDR1 is ENHRY and CDR2 SYGVKD. Unmatched junction bases numbered 4, after V lost 5 bases and J lost 4 bases. CDR3: CAISYGTGGYNEQFF. The CDR3 DNA is TGTGCCATCAGTTACGGGACAGGGGGTTACAATGAGCAGTTCTTC.

The V gene is TRBV5-5, the J gene TRBJ2-3, with 9 bases identical to TRBD2. V gave up 0 bases and J gave up 2 bases; unmatched junction bases: 4. There are 16 residues in the CDR3. CDR1 and CDR2 from the germline V gene are SGHKS and YYEKEE (reference sequence). CDR3 DNA: TGTGCCAGCAGCTTGGGGTCTAGCGGGGTCACAGATACGCAGTATTTT. This encodes CASSLGSSGVTDTQYF.